This T cell receptor (beta chain) was identified in a study of CD8+CD57+ T cells in acquired aplastic anemia. Looking at the study overall: The mean DNA yield obtained from sorted CD4+ and CD8+ cells came to 3 to 3.5 ug. Whole-study findings and limits: Some 31 CD8+ CDR3 sequences were shared between patients and controls.

With 2 bases removed from V and 1 base from J, the gap between germline ends came to 15 bases. CDR1 and CDR2 from the germline V gene are SGHAT and FQNNGV. The CDR3 has 17 amino acids. Only patients with CD8+CD57+ cell expansion on flow cytometry were chosen for sequencing. The patients all had a severe acquired aplastic anemia diagnosis. Patients had undergone no therapy by the time their blood was sampled. Genomic DNA was employed as the template in profiling TCR beta VDJ and CDR3. Via MiXCR, TCRdb re-called the reads, giving one row per CDR3 protein. Here the sample spans around 430,000 distinct CDR3 sequences, around 33% being singletons. As to this clonotype: As yet, its antigen is unknown. The CDR3 does not close with the conserved phenylalanine or tryptophan, likely indicating a read error.

The sequence was collected from a human donor with aplastic anemia. This chain connects TRBV11-2 to TRBJ1-5; no definite D call. The sample was sorted CD4+, CD8+, or CD8+CD57+ T cells (not recorded which) from PBMCs. CDR3 DNA sequence: TGTGCCAGCAGCTTATGGTGTGGGAAGTCGAGCAATCAGCCCCAGCATCTT. Protein product: CASSLWCGKSSNQPQHL.